This T cell receptor beta chain was sequenced for a study of blood T cell repertoires in COVID-19. Trimming removed 2 bases at V and 6 bases at J, with 14 bases between. Germline lookup yields CDR1 KGHSH and CDR2 LQKENI. CDR3 length: 14 amino acids. Here immunoSEQ multiplex PCR was the method, and the copy in TCRdb shows in-frame clones only, minus some. The sample lists tens of thousands of clones, approximately 90% occurring once. The rearrangement links TRBV18 to TRBJ2-7; possible D gene TRBD1, 5 bases. This clonotype originated in a woman aged 40 to 50 with active COVID-19. Sample: peripheral blood. The CDR3 sequence: CASSPSSWGGEQYF. The DNA of the CDR3 is TGTGCCAGCTCACCATCCTCGTGGGGCGGCGAGCAGTACTTC. The whole variable domain, filled in from reference TRBV18 and TRBJ2-7, reads NAGVMQNPRHLVRRRGQEARLRCSPMKGHSHVYWYRQLPEEGLKFMVYLQKENIIDESGMPKERFSAEFPKEGPSILRIQQVVRGDSAAYFCASSPSSWGGEQYFGPGTRLTVT.